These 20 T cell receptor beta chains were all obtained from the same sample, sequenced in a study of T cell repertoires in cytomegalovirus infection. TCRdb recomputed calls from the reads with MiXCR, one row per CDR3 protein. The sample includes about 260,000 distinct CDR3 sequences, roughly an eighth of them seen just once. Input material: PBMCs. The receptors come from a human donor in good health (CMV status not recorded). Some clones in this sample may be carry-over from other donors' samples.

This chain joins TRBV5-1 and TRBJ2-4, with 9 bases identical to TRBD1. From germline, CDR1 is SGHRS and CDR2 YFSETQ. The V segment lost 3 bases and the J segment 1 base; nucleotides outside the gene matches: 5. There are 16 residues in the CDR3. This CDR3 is CASSSGQGSAKNIQYF. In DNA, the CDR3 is TGCGCCAGCAGCTCGGGACAGGGCTCGGCCAAAAACATTCAGTACTTC.

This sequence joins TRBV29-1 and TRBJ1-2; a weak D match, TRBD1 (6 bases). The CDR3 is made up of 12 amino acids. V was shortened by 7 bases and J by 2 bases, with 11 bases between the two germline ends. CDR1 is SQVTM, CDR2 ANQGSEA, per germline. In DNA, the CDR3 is TGCAGCGCCCTAACAGGGAACTATGGCTACACCTTC. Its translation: CSALTGNYGYTF.

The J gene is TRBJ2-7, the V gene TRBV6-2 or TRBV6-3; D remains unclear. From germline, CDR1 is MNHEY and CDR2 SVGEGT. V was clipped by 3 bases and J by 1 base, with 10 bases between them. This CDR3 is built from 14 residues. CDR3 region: CASSYSAASYEQYF. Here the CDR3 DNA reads TGTGCCAGCAGTTATTCGGCGGCGTCCTACGAGCAGTACTTC.

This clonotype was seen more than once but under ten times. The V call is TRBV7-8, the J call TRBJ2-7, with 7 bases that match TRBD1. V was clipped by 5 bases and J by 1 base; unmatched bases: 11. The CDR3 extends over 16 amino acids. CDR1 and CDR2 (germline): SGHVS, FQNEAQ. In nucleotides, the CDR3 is TGTGCCAGCAGCAACACACGGGCGACAGGGTCCTACGAGCAGTACTTC. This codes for CASSNTRATGSYEQYF.

The CDR3 nucleotides read TGTGCCAGCAGTAAGGGACCTACGGACGAGCAGTACTTC. Its protein is CASSKGPTDEQYF. V and J are TRBV6-2 or TRBV6-3 and TRBJ2-7; D assignment may be TRBD1 or TRBD2 (5 bases each). The CDR3 length is 13 residues. The ends were cut back, 5 bases at V and 5 bases at J, with 13 bases in the middle. Germline V gene sequence: CDR1 MNHEY, CDR2 SVGEGT.

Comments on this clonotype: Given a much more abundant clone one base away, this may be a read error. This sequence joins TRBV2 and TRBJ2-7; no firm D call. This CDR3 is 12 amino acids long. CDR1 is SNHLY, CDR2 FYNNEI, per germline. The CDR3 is CASREALSEQYF. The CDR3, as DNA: TGTGCCAGCAGAGAAGCGCTTTCAGAGCAGTACTTC.

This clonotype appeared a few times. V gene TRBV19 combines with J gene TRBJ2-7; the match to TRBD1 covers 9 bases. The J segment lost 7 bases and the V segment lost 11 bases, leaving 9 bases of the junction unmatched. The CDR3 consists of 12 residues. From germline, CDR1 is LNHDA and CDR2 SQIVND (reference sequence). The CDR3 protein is CASNSGTGEQYF. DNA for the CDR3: TGTGCCTCAAACTCGGGGACAGGGGAGCAGTACTTC.

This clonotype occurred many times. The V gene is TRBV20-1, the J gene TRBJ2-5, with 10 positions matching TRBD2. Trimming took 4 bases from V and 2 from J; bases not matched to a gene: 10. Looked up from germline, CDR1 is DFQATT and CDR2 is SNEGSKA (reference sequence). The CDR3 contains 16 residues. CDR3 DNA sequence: TGCAGTGCTAACACTCTACTAGCGGGATATCAAGAGACCCAGTACTTC. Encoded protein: CSANTLLAGYQETQYF.

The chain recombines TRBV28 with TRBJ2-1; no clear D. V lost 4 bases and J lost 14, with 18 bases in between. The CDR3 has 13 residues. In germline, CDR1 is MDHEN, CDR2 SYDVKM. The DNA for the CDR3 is TGTGCCAGCAGTTCCCCCGGACGGCAAATCGAGTTCTTC. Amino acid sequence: CASSSPGRQIEFF.

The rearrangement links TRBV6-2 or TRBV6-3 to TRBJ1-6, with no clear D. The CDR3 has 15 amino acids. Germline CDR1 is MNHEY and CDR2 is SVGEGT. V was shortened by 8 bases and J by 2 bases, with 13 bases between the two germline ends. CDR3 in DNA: TGTGCCAGCGGAAAGGGATGGACCTATAATTCACCCCTCCACTTT. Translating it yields CASGKGWTYNSPLHF.

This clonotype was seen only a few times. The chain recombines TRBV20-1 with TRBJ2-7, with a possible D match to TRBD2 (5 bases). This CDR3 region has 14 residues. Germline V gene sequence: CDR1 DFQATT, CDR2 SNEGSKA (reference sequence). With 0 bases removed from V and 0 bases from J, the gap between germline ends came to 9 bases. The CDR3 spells CSARDRGFSYEQYF. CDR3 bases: TGCAGTGCTAGAGATCGGGGTTTCTCCTACGAGCAGTACTTC.

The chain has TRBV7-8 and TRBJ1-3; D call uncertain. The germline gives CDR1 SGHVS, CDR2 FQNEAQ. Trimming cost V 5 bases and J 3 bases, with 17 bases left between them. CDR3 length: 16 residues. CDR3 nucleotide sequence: TGTGCCAGCAGCCCGTCGACTATCAGGAGTGGAAACACCATATATTTT. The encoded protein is CASSPSTIRSGNTIYF. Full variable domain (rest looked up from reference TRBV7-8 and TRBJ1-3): GAGVSQSPRYKVAKRGQDVALRCDPISGHVSLFWYQQALGQGPEFLTYFQNEAQLDKSGLPSDRFFAERPEGSVSTLKIQRTQQEDSAVYLCASSPSTIRSGNTIYFGEGSWLTVV.

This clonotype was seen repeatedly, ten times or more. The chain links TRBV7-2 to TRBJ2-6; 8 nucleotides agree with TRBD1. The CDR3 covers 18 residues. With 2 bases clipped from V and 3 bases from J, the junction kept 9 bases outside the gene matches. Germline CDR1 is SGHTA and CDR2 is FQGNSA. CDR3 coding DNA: TGTGCCAGCAGCTTAAAAGGGCAGGGGGCGCTTGGGGCCAACGTCCTGACTTTC. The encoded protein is CASSLKGQGALGANVLTF.

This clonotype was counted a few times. CDR3: CASSSPGQGFNQPQHF. CDR3 nucleotides: TGTGCCAGCAGCTCTCCGGGACAGGGGTTTAATCAGCCCCAGCATTTT. The V and J genes are TRBV7-2 and TRBJ1-5, with 10 bases aligning to TRBD1. J lost 4 bases, V lost 4 bases, and 7 bases had no gene match. Germline values: CDR1 SGHTA, CDR2 FQGNSA. This CDR3 has 16 amino acids.

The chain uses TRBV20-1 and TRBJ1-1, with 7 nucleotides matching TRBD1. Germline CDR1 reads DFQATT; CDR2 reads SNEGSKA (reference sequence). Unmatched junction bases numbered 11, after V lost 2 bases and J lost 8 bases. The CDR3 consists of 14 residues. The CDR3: CSARIPTGEVEAFF. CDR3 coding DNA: TGCAGTGCTAGAATCCCCACAGGGGAGGTAGAAGCTTTCTTT.

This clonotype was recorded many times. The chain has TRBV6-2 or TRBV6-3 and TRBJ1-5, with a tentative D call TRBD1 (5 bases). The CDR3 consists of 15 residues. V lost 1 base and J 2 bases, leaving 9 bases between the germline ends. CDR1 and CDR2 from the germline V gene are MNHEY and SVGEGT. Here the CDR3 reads CASSYLGEGNQPQHF. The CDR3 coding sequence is TGTGCCAGCAGTTACTTAGGGGAGGGCAATCAGCCCCAGCATTTT.

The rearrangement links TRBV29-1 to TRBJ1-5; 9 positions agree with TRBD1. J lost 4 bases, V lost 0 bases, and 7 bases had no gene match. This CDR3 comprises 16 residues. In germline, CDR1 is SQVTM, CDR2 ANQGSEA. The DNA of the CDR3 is TGCAGCGTTGAAGAGGAGTACGGGACAGGGAATCAGCCCCAGCATTTT. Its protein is CSVEEEYGTGNQPQHF. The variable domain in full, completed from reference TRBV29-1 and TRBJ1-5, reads SAVISQKPSRDICQRGTSLTIQCQVDSQVTMMFWYRQQPGQSLTLIATANQGSEATYESGFVIDKFPISRPNLTFSTLTVSNMSPEDSSIYLCSVEEEYGTGNQPQHFGDGTRLSIL.

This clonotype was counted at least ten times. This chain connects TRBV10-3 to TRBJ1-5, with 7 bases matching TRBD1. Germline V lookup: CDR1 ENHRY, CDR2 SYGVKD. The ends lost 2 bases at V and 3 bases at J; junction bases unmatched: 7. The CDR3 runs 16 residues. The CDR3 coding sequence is TGTGCCATCAGTGAGCGTCAGACAGGGATCAATCAGCCCCAGCATTTT. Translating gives CAISERQTGINQPQHF.

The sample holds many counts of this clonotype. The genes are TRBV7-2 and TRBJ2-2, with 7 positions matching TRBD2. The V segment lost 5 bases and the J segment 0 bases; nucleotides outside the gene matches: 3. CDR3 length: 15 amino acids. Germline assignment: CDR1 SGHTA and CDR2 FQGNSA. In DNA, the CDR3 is TGTGCCAGCAGCCCTAGCGGCCCGAACACCGGGGAGCTGTTTTTT. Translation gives CASSPSGPNTGELFF.

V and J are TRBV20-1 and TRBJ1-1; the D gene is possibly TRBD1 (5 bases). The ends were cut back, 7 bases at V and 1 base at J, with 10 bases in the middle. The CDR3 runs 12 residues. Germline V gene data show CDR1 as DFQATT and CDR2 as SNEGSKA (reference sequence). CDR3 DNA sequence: TGCAGTGGGAAGGGGTCGAACACTGAAGCTTTCTTT. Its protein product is CSGKGSNTEAFF.